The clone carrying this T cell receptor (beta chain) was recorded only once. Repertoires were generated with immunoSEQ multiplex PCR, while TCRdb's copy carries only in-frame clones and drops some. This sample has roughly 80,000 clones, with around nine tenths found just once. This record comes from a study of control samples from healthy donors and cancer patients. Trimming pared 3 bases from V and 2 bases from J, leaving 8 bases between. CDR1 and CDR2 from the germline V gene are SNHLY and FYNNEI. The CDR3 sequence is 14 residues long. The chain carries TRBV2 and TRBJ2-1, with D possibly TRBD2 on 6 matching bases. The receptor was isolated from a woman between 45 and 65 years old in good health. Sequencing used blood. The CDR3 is CASSDLAPYNEQFF. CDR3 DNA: TGTGCCAGCAGTGACCTAGCGCCCTACAATGAGCAGTTCTTC. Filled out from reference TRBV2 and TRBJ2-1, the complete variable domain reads EPEVTQTPSHQVTQMGQEVILRCVPISNHLYFYWYRQILGQKVEFLVSFYNNEISEKSEIFDDQFSVERPDGSNFTLKIRSTKLEDSAMYFCASSDLAPYNEQFFGPGTRLTVL.